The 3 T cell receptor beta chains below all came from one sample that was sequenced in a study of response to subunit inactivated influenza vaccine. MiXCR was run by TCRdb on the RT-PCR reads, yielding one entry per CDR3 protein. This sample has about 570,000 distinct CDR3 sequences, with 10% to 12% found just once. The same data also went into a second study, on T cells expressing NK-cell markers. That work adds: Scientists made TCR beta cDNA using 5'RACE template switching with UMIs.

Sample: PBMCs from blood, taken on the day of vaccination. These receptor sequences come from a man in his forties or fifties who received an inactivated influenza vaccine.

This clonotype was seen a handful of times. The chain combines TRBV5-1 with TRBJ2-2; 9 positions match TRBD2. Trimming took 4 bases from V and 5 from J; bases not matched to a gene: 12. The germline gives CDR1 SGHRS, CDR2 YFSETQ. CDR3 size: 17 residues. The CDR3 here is CASSHGAGGQATGELFF. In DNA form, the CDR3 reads TGCGCCAGCAGCCATGGAGCGGGAGGCCAAGCTACCGGGGAGCTGTTTTTT.

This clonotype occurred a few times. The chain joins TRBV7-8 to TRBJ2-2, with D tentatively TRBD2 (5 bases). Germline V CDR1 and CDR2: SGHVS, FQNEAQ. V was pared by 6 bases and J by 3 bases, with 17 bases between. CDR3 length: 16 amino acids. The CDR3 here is CASRTGPRVYTGELFF. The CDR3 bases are TGTGCCAGCAGAACTGGGCCGAGGGTATACACCGGGGAGCTGTTTTTT.

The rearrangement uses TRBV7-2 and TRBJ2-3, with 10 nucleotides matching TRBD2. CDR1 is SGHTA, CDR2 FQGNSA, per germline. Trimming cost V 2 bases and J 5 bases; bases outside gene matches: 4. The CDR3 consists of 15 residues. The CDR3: CASSLTSGVGDTQYF. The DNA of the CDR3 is TGTGCCAGCAGCTTAACTAGCGGGGTGGGAGATACGCAGTATTTT.